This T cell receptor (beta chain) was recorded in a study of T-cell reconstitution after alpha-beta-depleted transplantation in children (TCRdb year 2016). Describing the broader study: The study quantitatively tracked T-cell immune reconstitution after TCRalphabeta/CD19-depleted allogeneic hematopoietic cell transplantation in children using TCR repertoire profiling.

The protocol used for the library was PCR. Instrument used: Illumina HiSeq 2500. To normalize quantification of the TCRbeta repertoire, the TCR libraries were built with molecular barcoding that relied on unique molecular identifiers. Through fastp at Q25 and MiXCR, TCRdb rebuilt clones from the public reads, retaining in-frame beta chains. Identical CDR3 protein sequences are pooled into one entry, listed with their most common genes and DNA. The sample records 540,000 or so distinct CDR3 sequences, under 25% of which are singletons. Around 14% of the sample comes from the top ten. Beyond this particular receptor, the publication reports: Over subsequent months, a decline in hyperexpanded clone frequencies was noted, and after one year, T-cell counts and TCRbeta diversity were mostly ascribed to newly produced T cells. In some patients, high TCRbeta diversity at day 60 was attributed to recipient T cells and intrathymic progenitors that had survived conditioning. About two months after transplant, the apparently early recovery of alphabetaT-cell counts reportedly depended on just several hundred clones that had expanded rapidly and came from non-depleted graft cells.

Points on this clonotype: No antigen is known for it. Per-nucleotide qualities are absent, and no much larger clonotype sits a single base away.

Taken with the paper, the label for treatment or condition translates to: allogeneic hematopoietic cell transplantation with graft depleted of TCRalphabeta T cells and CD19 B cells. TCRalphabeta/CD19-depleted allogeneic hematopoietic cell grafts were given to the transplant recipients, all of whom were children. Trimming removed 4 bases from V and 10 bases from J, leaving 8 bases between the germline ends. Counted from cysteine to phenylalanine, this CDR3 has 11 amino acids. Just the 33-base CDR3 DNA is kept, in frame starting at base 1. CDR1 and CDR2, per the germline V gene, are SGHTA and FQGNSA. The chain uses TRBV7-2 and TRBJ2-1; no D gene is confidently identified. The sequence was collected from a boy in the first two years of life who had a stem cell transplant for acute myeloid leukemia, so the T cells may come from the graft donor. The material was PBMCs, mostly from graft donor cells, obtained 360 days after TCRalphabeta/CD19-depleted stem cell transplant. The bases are TGTGCCAGCAGCTGGCGGAAGGAGCAGTTCTTC. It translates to CASSWRKEQFF.